This note documents a single T cell receptor beta chain sequence. The data were obtained in a study of monozygotic twins with inflammatory bowel disease. UMIs containing a 6-nucleotide sample barcode were added via template switching. TCRdb re-called the 5' RACE reads, yielding one record per CDR3 amino acid sequence without DNA. The sample data list about 160,000 distinct CDR3 sequences. The CDR3 extends over 16 amino acids. The V gene's germline CDR1 is SGHNT and CDR2 YYREEE (reference sequence). Sequencing input: blood. The rearrangement joins TRBV5-4 to TRBJ2-2. The clonotype originates from a human donor with ulcerative colitis or Crohn's disease, or a healthy co-twin of an affected twin (not recorded which). CDR3 amino acids: CASSLVIRGNPGELFF. Full variable domain (remainder filled in from reference TRBV5-4 and TRBJ2-2): ETGVTQSPTHLIKTRGQQVTLRCSSQSGHNTVSWYQQALGQGPQFIFQYYREEENGRGNFPPRFSGLQFPNYSSELNVNALELDDSALYLCASSLVIRGNPGELFFGEGSRLTVL.